The 22 T cell receptor beta chains in this list originate from one sample, sequenced in a study of T-cell memory formation after mild COVID-19. TCRdb processed the 5' RACE reads anew with MiXCR; each CDR3 protein has one entry. This table has 300,000 to 350,000 distinct CDR3 sequences, 14% appearing once. The sequenced sample was PBMCs or a T cell subset sorted from them (not recorded which). These receptors were obtained from a man between 18 and 35 years old who had mild COVID-19 (a few samples of this study predate the infection). Cell type and time point are not known.

This clonotype occurred a few times. The V gene is TRBV5-1, the J gene TRBJ1-5; 12 bases agree with TRBD1. After removal of 4 bases from V and 7 bases from J, the junction contained 6 bases not matched to a gene. The CDR3 sequence is 15 residues long. Germline V gene lookup returns CDR1 SGHRS and CDR2 YFSETQ. The CDR3 protein is CASSPGQGAEQPQHF. The CDR3 DNA follows: TGCGCCAGCAGCCCGGGACAGGGGGCAGAACAGCCCCAGCATTTT. The full variable domain, rest sourced from reference TRBV5-1 and TRBJ1-5, is KAGVTQTPRYLIKTRGQQVTLSCSPISGHRSVSWYQQTPGQGLQFLFEYFSETQRNKGNFPGRFSGRQFSNSRSEMNVSTLELGDSALYLCASSPGQGAEQPQHFGDGTRLSIL.

This clonotype was seen only a few times. The chain joins TRBV6-1 to TRBJ2-7; D remains ambiguous. This CDR3 contains 13 residues. Germline CDR1 and CDR2: MNHNS and SASEGT. V was shortened by 7 bases and J by 1 base, with 11 bases between the two germline ends. The CDR3, as DNA: TGTGCCAGCAAGGAGACCGGATCCTACGAGCAGTACGTC. This translates into CASKETGSYEQYV.

This clonotype was detected only a few times. J is TRBJ2-2 and V is TRBV4-3; 7 bases are a match to TRBD2. There are 15 residues in the CDR3. CDR1 is LGHNA, CDR2 YSLEER, per germline. Unmatched junction bases numbered 5, after V lost 3 bases and J lost 4 bases. Written as DNA, the CDR3 is TGCGCCAGCAGCCACCGTCCTAGCGGCACCGGGGAGCTGTTTTTT. Translating gives CASSHRPSGTGELFF.

V is TRBV4-3 and J is TRBJ1-2; 9 nucleotides match TRBD1. The CDR3 loop spans 15 amino acids. The J segment lost 0 bases and the V segment lost 3 bases, leaving 2 bases of the junction unmatched. The germline V gene has CDR1 LGHNA and CDR2 YSLEER. The CDR3 spells CASSQHRGPNYGYTF. The CDR3 nucleotides read TGCGCCAGCAGCCAGCACAGGGGGCCTAACTATGGCTACACCTTC.

This clonotype was seen only a few times. This chain uses TRBV28 with TRBJ1-1; the match to TRBD1 covers 8 bases. V lost 8 bases to trimming and J lost 10 bases; unmatched junction nucleotides: 12. The CDR3 is 13 residues long. Germline CDR1 and CDR2: MDHEN and SYDVKM. CDR3 sequence reads: CASAKIFDRGAFF. CDR3 nucleotide sequence: TGTGCCAGCGCCAAAATCTTCGACAGGGGAGCTTTCTTT.

This chain connects TRBV5-6 to TRBJ2-1; 8 positions agree with TRBD2. V dropped 4 bases and J dropped 5; count of bases not matched to a gene: 11. The CDR3 length is 16 residues. CDR1 is SGHDT, CDR2 YYEEEE, per germline. This chain's CDR3 is CASSIGARLANNEQFF. CDR3 in DNA: TGTGCCAGCAGCATCGGGGCGAGACTAGCGAACAATGAGCAGTTCTTC.

This chain uses TRBV5-1 with TRBJ2-5, with 12 bases fitting TRBD2. The CDR3 is made up of 15 amino acids. CDR1 is SGHRS, CDR2 YFSETQ, per germline. The V gene end was trimmed by 4 bases and the J gene end by 5 bases; junction bases not matched to a gene: 6. CDR3 in DNA: TGCGCCAGCAGCCCTCTAGCGGGGGGGCCGGAGACCCAGTACTTC. Residues: CASSPLAGGPETQYF.

The chain joins TRBV20-1 to TRBJ1-3, with 9 positions matching TRBD1. V trimming: 4 bases; J trimming: 1 base; junction bases outside the gene matches: 11. The CDR3 is 17 residues long. Germline V gene lookup returns CDR1 DFQATT and CDR2 SNEGSKA (reference sequence). CDR3 sequence: CSATGQGKGISGNTIYF. As DNA, the CDR3 is TGCAGTGCTACGGGACAGGGAAAGGGGATATCTGGAAACACCATATATTTT.

This rearrangement joins TRBV24-1 to TRBJ1-5; D ambiguous. Trimming cost V 4 bases and J 9 bases, with 12 bases left between them. CDR1 is KGHDR, CDR2 SFDVKD, per germline. This CDR3 is built from 13 residues. CDR3 sequence (DNA): TGTGCCACCAGTGAGCAGACATCTGGGCCCCAGCATTTT. Its translation: CATSEQTSGPQHF.

The chain joins TRBV6-2 or TRBV6-3 to TRBJ1-2; unclear D gene. The CDR3 sequence is 12 residues long. The V gene lost 10 bases and the J gene lost 8 bases, with 17 bases spanning the gap. Germline V gene lookup returns CDR1 MNHEY and CDR2 SVGEGT. This CDR3 reads CAILSQPAGYTF. CDR3 DNA: TGTGCCATCTTAAGCCAACCGGCGGGCTACACCTTC.

The V call is TRBV7-2, the J call TRBJ2-1; D may be TRBD2 (5 bases). Germline CDR1 is SGHTA and CDR2 is FQGNSA. This CDR3 is 12 amino acids long. Trimming shortened V by 6 bases and J by 2 bases, and 5 bases separated the two germline ends. The CDR3 DNA follows: TGTGCCAGCAGGGGAGCCTACAATGAGCAGTTCTTC. This encodes CASRGAYNEQFF.

This clonotype was seen more than once but under ten times. J is TRBJ1-1 and V is TRBV29-1; D is unclear. Germline V gives CDR1 SQVTM, CDR2 ANQGSEA. The CDR3 has 12 residues. Trimming took 6 bases from V and 0 from J, leaving 8 bases between them. The CDR3 loop reads CSVLPMNTEAFF. As DNA, the CDR3 is TGCAGCGTGCTCCCCATGAACACTGAAGCTTTCTTT.

This clonotype occurred a few times. The chain couples TRBV29-1 to TRBJ1-2; maybe TRBD1 (5 bases). The CDR3 length is 12 residues. Germline V gene lookup returns CDR1 SQVTM and CDR2 ANQGSEA. Deletions cut 4 bases from V and 7 bases from J, with 13 bases between. The CDR3 loop is CSVGQGGLGYTF. CDR3 bases: TGCAGCGTTGGGCAGGGCGGGCTTGGCTACACCTTC.

This clonotype was seen repeatedly, ten times or more. V gene TRBV6-6 combines with J gene TRBJ1-1, with 8 bases lining up with TRBD1. V was pared by 6 bases and J by 11 bases, with 8 bases of the junction left unmatched. This CDR3 region has 12 residues. Germline loops: CDR1 MNHNY, CDR2 SVGAGI (reference sequence). CDR3 bases: TGTGCCAGCAGCATAGACAGGGGTTGGGCTTTCTTT. Protein: CASSIDRGWAFF.

V is TRBV4-1 and J is TRBJ1-4; a possible D gene is TRBD1 (5 bases). The germline V gene has CDR1 MGHRA and CDR2 YSYEKL. This CDR3 region has 15 residues. Trimming stripped 2 bases from V and 4 bases from J, with 11 bases between. The CDR3 DNA reads TGCGCCAGCAGCCAACGCCGACAGAGTAATGAAAAACTGTTTTTT. This translates into CASSQRRQSNEKLFF.

This clonotype was picked up a small number of times. V gene TRBV5-6 combines with J gene TRBJ2-2, with a possible D match to TRBD1 (6 bases). Trimming pared 8 bases from V and 6 bases from J, leaving 20 bases between. CDR3 length: 15 residues. The germline CDR1 and CDR2 sequences are SGHDT and YYEEEE. The CDR3 nucleotides are TGTGCCAGGGGGACACGAGGGAAAATCTCCGGGGAGCTGTTTTTT. Its translation is CARGTRGKISGELFF.

This clonotype was seen at least ten times. This chain connects TRBV7-8 to TRBJ2-7; D might be TRBD1 (6 bases). Germline lookup yields CDR1 SGHVS and CDR2 FQNEAQ. Trimming removed 5 bases from V and 0 bases from J, with 14 bases in between. The CDR3 covers 15 residues. The CDR3 here is CASSQHQGPSYEQYF. The CDR3 DNA sequence: TGTGCCAGCAGCCAGCACCAGGGGCCCTCCTACGAGCAGTACTTC.

The chain has TRBV6-6 and TRBJ2-7, with 9 bases that match TRBD1. Germline V lookup: CDR1 MNHNY, CDR2 SVGAGI (reference sequence). The CDR3 consists of 16 residues. Germline trimming cut 0 bases from V and 0 bases from J; bases unmatched to any gene: 3. CDR3 coding DNA: TGTGCCAGCAGTTACTCCCGGGACAGGGTCTCCTACGAGCAGTACTTC. It encodes CASSYSRDRVSYEQYF.

This CDR3 is CASSGLRTEAFF. The CDR3 DNA reads TGTGCCAGCAGCGGGTTGCGCACTGAAGCTTTCTTT. The chain employs TRBV9 and TRBJ1-1; D not certain. The CDR3 sequence is 12 residues long. V was pared by 3 bases and J by 4 bases, with 7 bases between. CDR1 SGDLS and CDR2 YYNGEE come from the germline V gene.

V and J are TRBV6-1 and TRBJ2-5, with D unresolved. The CDR3 has 13 amino acids. Per germline, CDR1 MNHNS and CDR2 SASEGT. With 5 bases removed from V and 2 bases from J, the gap between germline ends came to 9 bases. For the CDR3, the DNA is TGTGCCAGCAGTATTGGCTTACAAGAGACCCAGTACTTC. It codes for CASSIGLQETQYF.

This chain joins TRBV28 and TRBJ1-1; TRBD1 is a possible D gene (5 bases). Between the trimmed V and J ends, which lost 8 bases and 6 bases, there was a span of 7 bases. CDR1 and CDR2 from the germline V gene are MDHEN and SYDVKM. The length of the CDR3 is 10 residues. The CDR3 DNA is TGTGCCAGCCGGGACTCTGAAGCTTTCTTT. Its protein is CASRDSEAFF.

The chain employs TRBV6-2 or TRBV6-3 and TRBJ2-1, with D perhaps matching TRBD1 (6 bases). Germline loops: CDR1 MNHEY, CDR2 SVGEGT. V gave up 5 bases and J gave up 7 bases, with 9 bases separating them. This CDR3 is 12 amino acids long. For the CDR3, the DNA is TGTGCCAGCAGTCACGGACAGAATGAGCAGTTCTTC. It yields the protein CASSHGQNEQFF.